The text below deals with one T cell receptor beta chain. Which antigen it targets is not known. No base quality values were provided; no much bigger clone lies one nucleotide off. The data were taken from a study of Ad26.COV2.S vaccination and SARS-CoV-2 variants (dated by TCRdb to the early 2020s). Regarding the research as a whole: Vaccine-arm donors were drawn from COV1001, a multicentre, randomized, double-blind, placebo-controlled phase I-IIa trial of Ad26.COV2.S in healthy adults. Dosing of Ad26.COV2.S was intramuscular, at either 5x10^10 or 1x10^11 viral particles, delivered as one shot or as two shots spaced 56 days apart. TCRbeta repertoire sequencing was used to assess the specificity and breadth of SARS-CoV-2-reactive T cell receptors after Ad26.COV2.S vaccination. The TCR-sequenced set comprised approximately 30 samples: about 19 Ad26.COV2.S vaccine recipients, 5 placebo recipients and 8 SARS-CoV-2 convalescent individuals. Trial participants were randomized into five groups of five: low-dose or high-dose Ad26.COV2.S given once or twice, or placebo on both occasions. Blinding of investigators to trial group allocation was maintained during experiments and outcome assessment.

Relative to germline, V is 11 bases shorter and J is 4 bases shorter, with 25 bases between their ends. From the cysteine through the phenylalanine, the CDR3 covers 16 amino acids. Just CDR3 DNA is preserved here, 48 bases in frame from base 1. CDR1 LGHNA and CDR2 YSLEER were looked up in the germline V gene. The immunoSEQ Assay was the method used to sequence TCRbeta CDR3 regions. After extraction, genomic DNA underwent amplification by bias-controlled multiplex PCR, followed by high-throughput sequencing. As for the authors' bioinformatics: To quantify the absolute abundance of every unique TCRbeta CDR3 region, sequences were collapsed and filtered. Usable DNA was measured by amplifying reference genes present in all nucleated cells, and TCRbeta template counts were normalized to that usable DNA to estimate T cell fraction. Repertoire TCRs were annotated as SARS-CoV-2-specific by exact matching of V gene, CDR3 amino acid sequence and J gene to a known reactive TCR set. The reference SARS-CoV-2 TCR set was derived from MIRA and filtered for enrichment in COVID-19-positive ImmuneCODE repertoires, a step that removed public or cross-reactive TCRs. Using the MIRA antigens, annotated TCRs were further analysed by specific ORF or by position within an ORF. Breadth was defined as annotated unique rearrangements over total unique productive rearrangements; depth was the summed frequency of those rearrangements. Two-sided Wilcoxon rank-sum tests were applied when comparing TCR breadth between groups. TCRdb holds this immuneACCESS table with in-frame rearrangements only. Some clones are missing; in checked studies, unresolved V genes explain under half, and the rest has no known cause. V and J calls and clone size are those listed in that table; D and trimming were worked out from the DNA. In all, the sample holds fewer than 900,000 clones, and 80% to 90% of those were seen once. Approximately 1.5% of the sample is held by the ten biggest clonotypes.

This specimen's treatment or condition label, interpreted: roughly 20 received Ad26.COV2.S at low or high dose, single or two shots; about 5 received placebo; per-sample allocation not given. For vaccine and placebo recipients, repertoires were sequenced using samples collected on day 63 after the first injection. In Cohort 1b, about 25 adults aged 18-55 years were enrolled at a single site in Boston, USA, between 29 July and 7 August 2020. Ad26.COV2.S consisted of a replication-incompetent adenovirus type 26 vector by which a prefusion-stabilized SARS-CoV-2 spike protein from the original Wuhan strain was expressed. What the work shows at the level of the full study, not this receptor alone: It was noted by the authors that total T cell responses may have been underestimated by the TCR breadth and depth analyses. Spike-specific TCR breadth was higher in Ad26.COV2.S recipients than in placebo recipients (P = 0.0014). The study was not powered for comparison of responses between vaccine doses or regimens. Vaccine and placebo recipients had comparable non-spike TCR breadth, which fits with the vaccine containing only spike. After vaccination, spike-specific CD8+ and CD4+ T cell responses were reported to show substantial breadth.

The receptor chain draws on TRBV4-3 and TRBJ2-3; the D gene is perhaps TRBD1 or TRBD2, each of them matching over 5 bases. The starting material was peripheral blood, obtained in a trial of Ad26.COV2.S vaccine versus placebo. This TCR derives from a person between 18 and 60 years old who received the Ad26.COV2.S COVID-19 vaccine or a placebo. The CDR3 amino acid sequence is: CAPPPPGPLHADTQYF. The DNA reads as follows: TGCGCCCCCCCGCCGCCGGGACCCCTACACGCAGATACGCAGTATTTT.